The present entry profiles one T cell receptor (beta chain) with its context. The sample originates from a study of T cell changes during pregnancy in multiple sclerosis. Libraries were prepared by immunoSEQ multiplex PCR; TCRdb keeps only in-frame clonotypes and omits some of them. The sample consists of 95,000 to 100,000 clones, around 90% of them appearing once. Germline lookup yields CDR1 GTSNPN and CDR2 SVGIG (reference sequence). The CDR3 loop spans 13 amino acids. Trimming left V 2 bases short and J 1 base short, with 8 bases between. The chain links TRBV30 to TRBJ1-1; D is uncertain. The TCR was taken from a female donor with multiple sclerosis, enrolled in a pregnancy study. Sample: peripheral blood, taken in the second trimester of pregnancy. CDR3 protein: CAWSQGGNTEAFF. CDR3 coding DNA: TGTGCCTGGAGTCAAGGAGGGAACACTGAAGCTTTCTTT.